Listed below are T cell receptor beta chains from one sample, sequenced in a study of cytomegalovirus exposure and HLA in healthy donors. Only in-frame clones appear in the TCRdb table, and some are missing; sequencing was by immunoSEQ multiplex PCR. The sample carries about 90,000 clones, approximately 84% recorded once. The specimen was PBMCs. These TCRs come from a man aged 18 to 30 in good health and CMV-seronegative. Both conserved end residues are part of each CDR3. Fields, in order: V gene, J gene, clone size, D gene, CDR3 protein, CDR3 DNA. The D gene is left open where the match is weak. Clone size appears in some rows only: once, few, many, or a class for an expanded clone.

TRBV19	TRBJ1-1	.	TRBD1	CASTTDRDENAEAFF	TGTGCCAGTACTACTGACAGGGATGAAAACGCTGAAGCTTTCTTT
TRBV7-8	TRBJ2-7	.	.	CASSLEVGRGYEQHF	TGTGCCAGCAGCTTAGAAGTAGGGAGAGGCTACGAGCAGCACTTC
TRBV7-9	TRBJ2-1	.	TRBD2	CASSLRSGSSNEQFF	TGTGCCAGCAGCTTGCGAAGCGGGAGTAGCAATGAGCAGTTCTTC
TRBV14	TRBJ2-3	.	.	CASSRQSMGTDTQYF	TGTGCCAGCAGCCGACAGTCAATGGGCACAGATACGCAGTATTTT
TRBV30	TRBJ2-5	.	.	CAWIAFSGEQYF	TGTGCCTGGATCGCCTTTTCGGGGGAGCAGTACTTC
TRBV30	TRBJ1-4	.	.	CAWRMRGGGEKLFF	TGTGCCTGGAGAATGAGGGGAGGCGGCGAAAAACTGTTTTTT
TRBV7-2	TRBJ2-7	once	TRBD1	CASSSGTATYEQYF	TGTGCCAGCAGCTCCGGGACAGCAACCTACGAGCAGTACTTC
TRBV7-2	TRBJ2-5	.	TRBD2	CASSFAGGETQYF	TGTGCCAGCAGCTTCGCGGGAGGTGAGACCCAGTACTTC
TRBV29-1	TRBJ1-2	.	TRBD1	CSAPDRFYGYTF	TGCAGCGCCCCGGACAGGTTCTATGGCTACACCTTC
TRBV18	TRBJ2-2	.	TRBD2	CASSPPGLAGGMNTGELFF	TGTGCCAGCTCACCCCCGGGACTAGCGGGAGGAATGAACACCGGGGAGCTGTTTTTT
TRBV5-6	TRBJ2-1	.	TRBD2	CASSPGASGKSYNEQFF	TGTGCCAGCAGCCCGGGGGCTAGCGGGAAATCCTACAATGAGCAGTTCTTC
TRBV2	TRBJ2-7	.	.	CASAPRGTYEQYF	TGTGCCAGCGCCCCGCGCGGGACTTACGAGCAGTACTTC
TRBV14	TRBJ2-1	.	.	CASSQEGRVNEQFF	TGTGCCAGCAGCCAAGAGGGCAGAGTCAATGAGCAGTTCTTC
TRBV28	TRBJ1-1	.	.	CASSLGAPRRRAFF	TGTGCCAGCAGTTTAGGTGCCCCTAGGAGACGGGCTTTCTTT
TRBV5-1	TRBJ2-7	.	.	CASSLPGPPKYEQYF	TGCGCCAGCAGCTTGCCGGGTCCGCCTAAATACGAGCAGTACTTC
TRBV7-2	TRBJ2-1	.	TRBD1	CASIHPSNRGNEQFF	TGTGCCAGCATCCACCCTTCTAACAGGGGGAATGAGCAGTTCTTC
TRBV14	TRBJ2-7	.	TRBD2	CASRTSGMYEQYF	TGTGCCAGCAGGACTAGCGGGATGTACGAGCAGTACTTC
TRBV7-2	TRBJ2-3	once	.	CASSLGERSTDTQYF	TGTGCCAGCAGCTTGGGCGAGCGGAGCACAGATACGCAGTATTTT
TRBV28	TRBJ1-5	.	.	CASAAGNVNQPQHF	TGTGCCAGCGCGGCGGGGAACGTTAATCAGCCCCAGCATTTT
TRBV5-4	TRBJ2-5	.	TRBD1	CASSQKRQGVGETQYF	TGTGCCAGCAGCCAGAAGAGACAGGGGGTTGGAGAGACCCAGTACTTC
TRBV7-6	TRBJ2-5	.	TRBD2	CASSRNLAGGHGSLKRGETQYF	TGTGCCAGCAGCCGGAATCTAGCGGGAGGGCATGGGAGCCTAAAAAGGGGGGAGACCCAGTACTTC
TRBV5-6	TRBJ1-1	.	.	CASSWDFQNTEAFF	TGTGCCAGCAGCTGGGACTTCCAGAACACTGAAGCTTTCTTT
TRBV30	TRBJ2-3	once	.	CAWSGTGGDTQYF	TGTGCCTGGAGTGGAACCGGGGGAGATACGCAGTATTTT
TRBV5-4	TRBJ2-2	.	TRBD2	CASSPLAGATGELFF	TGTGCCAGCAGTCCACTAGCGGGGGCGACCGGGGAGCTGTTTTTT
TRBV7-7	TRBJ2-5	.	TRBD1	CASSFGQGGQETQYF	TGTGCTAGCAGCTTCGGACAGGGGGGCCAAGAGACCCAGTACTTC
TRBV7-9	TRBJ2-5	.	.	CASSLPVVEETQYF	TGTGCCAGCAGCTTACCGGTTGTTGAAGAGACCCAGTACTTC
TRBV5-1	TRBJ2-1	.	.	CASSTGEPYNEQFF	TGCGCCAGCAGCACGGGAGAACCATACAATGAGCAGTTCTTC
TRBV27	TRBJ1-1	.	TRBD1	CASSWTGGNTEAFF	TGTGCCAGCAGTTGGACAGGGGGTAACACTGAAGCTTTCTTT
TRBV5-1	TRBJ1-2	few	.	CASSRTSDYGYTF	TGCGCCAGCAGCCGCACGAGTGACTATGGCTACACCTTC
TRBV11-2	TRBJ2-1	.	.	CASSPTGLRNEQFF	TGTGCCAGCAGCCCAACGGGACTCCGGAATGAGCAGTTCTTC
TRBV28	TRBJ1-2	.	TRBD1	CASSRPLDRTFNYGYTF	TGTGCCAGCAGTCGACCTTTGGACAGGACCTTTAACTATGGCTACACCTTC
TRBV27	TRBJ2-1	.	.	CASSHRLERANEQFF	TGTGCCAGCAGTCACCGACTAGAACGGGCCAATGAGCAGTTCTTC
TRBV25-1	TRBJ1-1	.	.	CASSHRVSTEAFF	TGTGCCAGCAGCCACAGGGTCTCCACTGAAGCTTTCTTT
TRBV9	TRBJ2-2	.	TRBD2	CASSGIAGLNTGELFF	TGTGCCAGCAGCGGGATAGCGGGGCTGAACACCGGGGAGCTGTTTTTT
TRBV5-1	TRBJ1-1	once	.	CASSLNTANTEAFF	TGCGCCAGCAGCTTGAACACAGCGAACACTGAAGCTTTCTTT
TRBV27	TRBJ2-6	.	.	CASSLRQGGANVLTF	TGTGCCAGCAGTTTACGGCAGGGTGGGGCCAACGTCCTGACTTTC
TRBV7-3	TRBJ2-3	.	.	CASSLRPSQRDTQYF	TGTGCCAGCAGCTTAAGGCCGTCCCAAAGAGATACGCAGTATTTT
TRBV6-5	TRBJ2-7	.	TRBD1	CASSNTNRGYEQYF	TGTGCCAGCAGTAACACAAACAGGGGCTACGAGCAGTACTTC
TRBV6-1	TRBJ1-4	.	.	CASSQGGFGEKLFF	TGTGCCAGCAGTCAAGGAGGATTTGGGGAAAAACTGTTTTTT
TRBV30	TRBJ1-3	.	.	CAWTVSDNSGNTIYF	TGTGCCTGGACGGTTTCGGACAACTCTGGAAACACCATATATTTT
TRBV7-9	TRBJ1-1	.	TRBD1	CASSLGTGGKVAEAFF	TGTGCCAGCAGCTTAGGGACAGGGGGCAAGGTTGCTGAAGCTTTCTTT
TRBV19	TRBJ2-7	.	TRBD1	CASSRPGQGYEQYF	TGTGCCAGTAGTCGGCCGGGACAGGGCTATGAGCAGTACTTC
TRBV5-6	TRBJ1-2	.	.	CASSPGDSPYGYTF	TGTGCCAGCAGCCCGGGTGACAGCCCCTATGGCTACACCTTC
TRBV6-1	TRBJ2-1	.	.	CASTLQGTYNEQFF	TGTGCCAGCACCTTACAGGGAACCTACAATGAGCAGTTCTTC
TRBV7-9	TRBJ2-5	.	.	CASSLASGPSQETQYF	TGTGCCAGCAGCTTAGCTTCGGGTCCGTCCCAAGAGACCCAGTACTTC
TRBV5-4	TRBJ2-7	few	.	CASRNRDGYEQYF	TGTGCCAGCAGAAACAGGGATGGTTACGAGCAGTACTTC
TRBV2	TRBJ2-7	.	.	CASSPKGFTYEQYF	TGTGCCAGCAGCCCTAAGGGGTTTACCTACGAGCAGTACTTC
TRBV7-2	TRBJ2-7	.	TRBD2	CASSSIAGGAPYEQYF	TGTGCCAGCAGCTCGATAGCGGGAGGAGCTCCCTACGAGCAGTACTTC
TRBV10-1	TRBJ2-1	.	TRBD2	CASSMLAGDNEQFF	TGCGCCAGCAGTATGTTAGCGGGAGACAATGAGCAGTTCTTC